This TCR beta chain was profiled in a study of shared clonotypes between healthy human individuals. Across the whole study: Those who served as donors were a couple of women and a few men between the ages of 18 and 49.

About this clone: The antigen is undetermined.

Germline V gene sequence: CDR1 SQVTM, CDR2 ANQGSEA. The CDR3 has 16 residues. V lost 1 base and J 6 bases, leaving 21 bases between the germline ends. This table comes from immunoSEQ multiplex PCR, and its TCRdb copy is limited to in-frame clones, with some not included. The repertoire holds more than 2 million clones, with over 85% as singletons. Naive CD8 cells comprised CD45RO-negative, CCR7-positively selected cells, excluding terminally differentiated effector memory CD45RA+ cells. Whole-study findings and limits: Among non-shared clonotypes, generation probabilities were lower than among those shared by all four donors. Collection of samples was limited to blood; tissue repertoires likely differ. The expectation was that sequencing depth would affect clonotype sharing among donors.

Sequencing used naive CD8+ T cells sorted from blood. The chain combines TRBV29-1 with TRBJ1-1, with a tentative D call TRBD1 (5 bases). The source of this sequence is a young man in good health. The CDR3 DNA is TGCAGCGTTGAAGGGGTGGGTACTGGGACGGGATCTGAAGCTTTCTTT. It specifies CSVEGVGTGTGSEAFF.